This is a list of T cell receptor beta chains from one sample in a study of metastatic and nonmetastatic thyroid tumors. TCRdb reprocessed the PCR reads via MiXCR. The sample lists under 20,000 clones, roughly 26% occurring once. The specimen sequenced was tumor tissue. The receptor source for this set is a female donor with papillary thyroid cancer or a benign thyroid nodule (not recorded which). Some clones in this sample may be carry-over from other donors' samples. The CDR3 runs from the conserved cysteine through the conserved F or W. The order of the fields is D gene, J gene, clone size, V gene, CDR3 protein, CDR3 DNA. D genes are given only for firm matches. Clone size is shown for a subset of rows, as once, few, many or a class of expanded clone.

.,TRBJ1-2,few,TRBV6-2/TRBV6-3,CASREQSYGYTF,TGTGCCAGCAGGGAACAGTCTTATGGCTACACCTTC
TRBD1,TRBJ2-1,many,TRBV3-1,CASSQDWGQVYNEQFF,TGTGCCAGCAGCCAAGATTGGGGACAGGTGTACAATGAGCAGTTCTTC
TRBD1,TRBJ2-7,.,TRBV18,CASSPPGQGAHEQYF,TGTGCCAGCTCACCACCGGGACAGGGTGCCCACGAGCAGTACTTC
.,TRBJ2-3,.,TRBV11-2,CASSLDLETDTQYF,TGTGCCAGCAGCTTAGATTTGGAGACAGATACGCAGTATTTT
.,TRBJ1-2,medium-sized,TRBV6-5,CASSYSPGQNGYTF,TGTGCCAGCAGTTACTCCCCAGGGCAGAATGGCTACACCTTC
TRBD2,TRBJ2-3,many,TRBV7-6,CASSLTSGRNTDTQYF,TGTGCCAGCAGCTTGACTAGCGGGAGGAACACAGATACGCAGTATTTT
.,TRBJ1-2,.,TRBV11-2,CASSPQAGADYGYTF,TGTGCCAGCAGCCCCCAGGCAGGGGCAGACTATGGCTACACCTTC
.,TRBJ1-1,medium-sized,TRBV5-1,CASSLEGSEAFF,TGCGCCAGCAGCTTGGAAGGGTCTGAAGCTTTCTTT
.,TRBJ2-1,medium-sized,TRBV7-2,CASSFYRQDPFF,TGTGCCAGCAGCTTTTACCGACAGGACCCGTTCTTC
TRBD2,TRBJ2-1,many,TRBV14,CASSHPRGSGSSYNEQFF,TGTGCCAGCAGCCACCCCCGAGGTAGCGGGAGCTCCTACAATGAGCAGTTCTTC
.,TRBJ2-6,.,TRBV5-5,CASSLEGGAGANVLTF,TGTGCCAGCAGCTTGGAGGGAGGCGCTGGGGCCAACGTCCTGACTTTC
.,TRBJ1-5,many,TRBV9,CASSVEPLPAGPNQPQHF,TGTGCCAGCAGCGTAGAACCCCTCCCTGCGGGACCCAATCAGCCCCAGCATTTT
TRBD2,TRBJ2-1,medium-sized,TRBV7-3,CASSKGLAGMGEQFF,TGTGCCAGCAGCAAGGGACTAGCGGGAATGGGGGAGCAGTTCTTC
.,TRBJ2-2,.,TRBV5-1,CASRGTNTGELFF,TGCGCCAGCAGAGGTACGAACACCGGGGAGCTGTTTTTT
TRBD2,TRBJ2-5,.,TRBV20-1,CSARDLASGSQDTQYF,TGCAGTGCTAGAGATTTGGCTAGCGGGAGCCAAGATACCCAGTACTTC
TRBD1,TRBJ1-1,medium-sized,TRBV6-1,CASSKTGAGTEAFF,TGTGCCAGCAGTAAGACAGGGGCGGGCACTGAAGCTTTCTTT
.,TRBJ2-2,.,TRBV2,CARRGHEDTGELFF,TGTGCCAGGAGAGGGCACGAGGACACCGGGGAGCTGTTTTTT
.,TRBJ2-7,medium-sized,TRBV7-2,CASSPPTYEQYF,TGTGCCAGCAGCCCTCCCACCTACGAGCAGTACTTC
.,TRBJ2-2,few,TRBV6-1,CASRSRRANGELFF,TGTGCCAGCCGTTCCCGCCGGGCAAACGGGGAGCTGTTTTTT
.,TRBJ2-5,.,TRBV20-1,CSAHGTYQETQYF,TGCAGTGCGCACGGGACTTACCAAGAGACCCAGTACTTC
.,TRBJ2-3,medium-sized,TRBV6-2/TRBV6-3,CASSYSMYTGTDTQYF,TGTGCCAGCAGTTACTCGATGTACACGGGAACAGATACGCAGTATTTT
TRBD2,TRBJ2-7,.,TRBV5-4,CASSLDGLAGPYDQYF,TGCGCCAGCAGCTTGGATGGACTAGCGGGGCCCTACGATCAGTACTTC
.,TRBJ2-1,many,TRBV27,CASSPQGGGSNEQFF,TGTGCCAGCAGTCCCCAGGGTGGTGGAAGCAATGAGCAGTTCTTC
.,TRBJ2-2,few,TRBV12-3/TRBV12-4,CASSLTAGLNTGELFF,TGTGCCAGCAGTTTAACGGCGGGCCTGAACACCGGGGAGCTGTTTTTT
TRBD1,TRBJ2-5,.,TRBV25-1,CASSESRQGETQYF,TGTGCCAGCAGTGAATCAAGACAGGGGGAGACCCAGTACTTC
TRBD1,TRBJ2-1,.,TRBV18,CASSPPGQGGDEQFF,TGTGCCAGCTCACCGCCTGGACAGGGCGGAGATGAGCAGTTCTTC
.,TRBJ1-1,many,TRBV11-2,CASSPRGSQGPNTEAFF,TGTGCCAGCAGCCCCCGCGGGTCTCAGGGGCCGAACACTGAAGCTTTCTTT
.,TRBJ1-4,once,TRBV20-1,CSAWRENEKLFF,TGCAGTGCGTGGAGGGAGAATGAAAAACTGTTTTTT
.,TRBJ2-3,few,TRBV24-1,CATSAPSTDTQYF,TGTGCCACCAGCGCGCCCAGCACAGATACGCAGTATTTT
TRBD2,TRBJ2-7,.,TRBV11-2,CASSAGLAGDPYF,TGTGCCAGCAGCGCAGGACTAGCGGGAGATCCGTACTTC
TRBD2,TRBJ2-1,.,TRBV5-1,CASSLLREGYNEQFF,TGCGCCAGCAGCTTGTTGCGGGAGGGGTACAATGAGCAGTTCTTC
.,TRBJ2-5,few,TRBV19,CASSIDQPGQETQYF,TGTGCCAGTAGTATAGATCAGCCCGGACAAGAGACCCAGTACTTC
.,TRBJ1-5,many,TRBV7-2,CASSLVPNSNQPQHF,TGTGCCAGCAGCTTAGTCCCCAATAGCAATCAGCCCCAGCATTTT
.,TRBJ2-2,.,TRBV9,CASSVEGYGPNTGELFF,TGTGCCAGCAGCGTAGAGGGTTACGGCCCGAACACCGGGGAGCTGTTTTTT
.,TRBJ1-2,.,TRBV4-1,CASSQVMAGDGYTF,TGCGCCAGCAGCCAAGTGATGGCGGGGGACGGCTACACCTTC
.,TRBJ2-3,medium-sized,TRBV6-1,CASRPGPSTDTQYF,TGTGCCAGCAGGCCGGGACCCAGCACAGATACGCAGTATTTT
TRBD2,TRBJ2-1,medium-sized,TRBV6-5,CASGGTLWREGRNEQFF,TGTGCCAGCGGGGGGACCCTTTGGCGGGAGGGCCGCAATGAGCAGTTCTTC
.,TRBJ1-3,medium-sized,TRBV27,CASSLSGRGNTIYF,TGTGCCAGCAGTTTATCCGGACGTGGAAACACCATATATTTT
TRBD1,TRBJ1-4,.,TRBV15,CATSRGQGVTNEKLFF,TGTGCCACCAGCAGGGGTCAGGGGGTAACTAATGAAAAACTGTTTTTT
.,TRBJ1-4,.,TRBV6-2/TRBV6-3,CASRTTNLGPLEKLFF,TGTGCCAGCAGAACAACTAACCTGGGACCCCTGGAAAAACTGTTTTTT
.,TRBJ2-5,medium-sized,TRBV19,CASSIPGETQYF,TGTGCCAGTAGTATCCCGGGGGAGACCCAGTACTTC
TRBD2,TRBJ2-1,.,TRBV7-2,CASSYTSGSSNEQFF,TGTGCCAGCAGCTACACTAGCGGGAGTAGCAATGAGCAGTTCTTC
.,TRBJ1-1,.,TRBV27,CASSVRGLGNTEAFF,TGTGCCAGCAGTGTCAGGGGTCTGGGGAACACTGAAGCTTTCTTT
.,TRBJ2-3,medium-sized,TRBV6-5,CASSYGGTDTQYF,TGTGCCAGCAGTTATGGGGGGACAGATACGCAGTATTTT
.,TRBJ1-4,few,TRBV25-1,CASSDPTGLGLSNEKLFF,TGTGCCAGCAGTGACCCCACAGGGTTAGGTCTCAGTAATGAAAAACTGTTTTTT
TRBD2,TRBJ2-1,.,TRBV28,CASSRLAGRLVQYEQFF,TGTGCCAGCAGTAGGCTAGCGGGTCGGTTGGTACAATATGAGCAGTTCTTC
TRBD2,TRBJ2-3,.,TRBV20-1,CSASAPTSGSPDTQYF,TGCAGTGCTAGTGCACCGACTAGCGGGAGCCCCGATACGCAGTATTTT
.,TRBJ1-6,few,TRBV11-2,CASSLESPRPYFLSPLHF,TGTGCCAGCAGCTTAGAAAGCCCTAGGCCGTACTTTCTTTCACCCCTCCACTTT
.,TRBJ1-2,few,TRBV24-1,CATSPGPQNYGYTF,TGTGCCACCAGCCCGGGACCCCAAAACTATGGCTACACCTTC
.,TRBJ2-7,.,TRBV6-2/TRBV6-3,CASSYSEDVGYEQYF,TGTGCCAGCAGTTACTCGGAGGACGTGGGGTACGAGCAGTACTTC
.,TRBJ2-7,medium-sized,TRBV5-1,CASNRDVGYEQYF,TGCGCCAGCAACCGGGACGTAGGCTACGAGCAGTACTTC
TRBD2,TRBJ2-2,.,TRBV6-1,CASSEARLAGVAGELFF,TGTGCCAGCAGTGAAGCCCGACTAGCGGGAGTAGCCGGGGAGCTGTTTTTT
.,TRBJ1-5,medium-sized,TRBV19,CASSITGDSNQPQHF,TGTGCCAGTAGTATAACCGGGGATAGCAATCAGCCCCAGCATTTT
TRBD2,TRBJ2-1,few,TRBV12-3/TRBV12-4,CASSPIGTSGIYNEQFF,TGTGCCAGCAGCCCGATCGGGACTAGCGGGATATACAATGAGCAGTTCTTC
.,TRBJ2-2,few,TRBV6-6,CASSYSSQGPGELFF,TGTGCCAGCAGTTACTCGAGTCAGGGTCCCGGGGAGCTGTTTTTT
TRBD2,TRBJ2-1,few,TRBV6-1,CASRKAGGTYNEQFF,TGTGCCAGCAGGAAAGCGGGGGGGACCTACAATGAGCAGTTCTTC
.,TRBJ2-5,many,TRBV19,CASSIFLGHRKETQYF,TGTGCCAGTAGTATTTTTCTAGGGCACCGAAAAGAGACCCAGTACTTC